Listed below are T cell receptor beta chains from one sample, sequenced in a study of cytomegalovirus exposure and HLA in healthy donors. Generated by immunoSEQ multiplex PCR, the TCRdb table keeps only in-frame clones and is missing some. The table has fewer than 200,000 clones, approximately 79% seen once. Sequences were obtained from PBMCs. The receptors come from a woman in her 40s in good health and CMV-seronegative. CDR3s include the opening cysteine and the closing phenylalanine or tryptophan. D genes are given only for firm matches. Clone size is shown for a subset of rows, as once, few, many or a class of expanded clone.

V	size	J	D	DNA	CDR3
TRBV5-1	NA	TRBJ2-5	TRBD1	TGCGCCAGCAGCTTTTCTAACCGGGACAGGGTGGAGATCCAGTACTTC	CASSFSNRDRVEIQYF
TRBV9	NA	TRBJ2-3	TRBD2	TGTGCCAGCAGTACCTTAGCGGGAGGCACAGATACGCAGTATTTT	CASSTLAGGTDTQYF
TRBV7-9	NA	TRBJ2-7	TRBD1	TGTGCCAGCAGTTCAGTTCGGGACAGTTATACCTACGAGCAGTACTTC	CASSSVRDSYTYEQYF
TRBV18	NA	TRBJ2-7	TRBD1	TGTGCCAGCTCACCAGATAACCGGGACAGGGACTACGAGCAGTACTTC	CASSPDNRDRDYEQYF
TRBV5-1	NA	TRBJ2-6	NA	TGCGCCAGCAGCTTGGTAGCGAACTCTGGGGCCAACGTCCTGACTTTC	CASSLVANSGANVLTF
TRBV27	NA	TRBJ1-1	NA	TGTGCCAGCACCTCGAGGACTGAAGCTTTCTTT	CASTSRTEAFF
TRBV5-1	once	TRBJ1-2	NA	TGCGCCAGCAGCTTGGCCCTGGCGGGTGATGGCTACACCTTC	CASSLALAGDGYTF
TRBV28	NA	TRBJ2-7	TRBD2	TGTGCCAGCAGTTCCTTAGCGGGAGGCCCCGGCGAGCAGTACTTC	CASSSLAGGPGEQYF
TRBV7-9	NA	TRBJ2-7	NA	TGTGCCAGCAGCGCTCGGGACACTGACGAGCAGTACTTC	CASSARDTDEQYF
TRBV2	NA	TRBJ1-1	NA	TGTGCCAGCAGTGAACGGGAGAACACTGAAGCTTTCTTT	CASSERENTEAFF
TRBV6-1	few	TRBJ2-3	NA	TGTGCCAGCAGTGAACGGCGTGGGGGCCCCCCCACAGATACGCAGTATTTT	CASSERRGGPPTDTQYF
TRBV27	NA	TRBJ2-7	NA	TGTGCCAGCAGTTTATTCCTAGGTCGGGCCTACGAGCAGTACTTC	CASSLFLGRAYEQYF
TRBV7-2	few	TRBJ1-4	TRBD1	TGTGCCAGCAGCTTAGTACAGGGGGAAAAACTGTTTTTT	CASSLVQGEKLFF
TRBV5-1	NA	TRBJ2-1	TRBD2	TGCGCCAGCAGCCTCCGGACTAGCGGGGTATACAATGAGCAGTTCTTC	CASSLRTSGVYNEQFF
TRBV6-6	once	TRBJ2-2	TRBD2	TGTGCCAGCAGCCCCCTAGGCGGGGGAAAAGGCGGGGAGCTGTTTTTT	CASSPLGGGKGGELFF
TRBV6-6	few	TRBJ1-2	NA	TGTGCCAGCAGTTACTCGTCAGGTAACTATGGCTACACCTTC	CASSYSSGNYGYTF
TRBV18	NA	TRBJ1-1	NA	TGTGCCAGCTCACCGATGGCCAGGGTTCGAGAAGCTTTCTTT	CASSPMARVREAFF
TRBV7-8	NA	TRBJ1-2	NA	TGTGCCAGCAGCATAACCCTGGGCCCTCAAGCTAACTATGGCTACACCTTC	CASSITLGPQANYGYTF
TRBV7-9	NA	TRBJ2-7	TRBD1	TGTGCCAGCAGCTTAAGGGGGCGGTACGAGCAGTACTTC	CASSLRGRYEQYF
TRBV6-6	NA	TRBJ2-1	NA	TGTGCCAGCAACCGAGGGTCACACAATGAGCAGTTCTTC	CASNRGSHNEQFF
TRBV11-3	NA	TRBJ1-2	TRBD1	TGTGCCAGCAGCTTAGAGGCAGGGGGCCCGTATGGCTACACCTTC	CASSLEAGGPYGYTF
TRBV5-1	many	TRBJ2-2	TRBD2	TGCGCCAGCAGCTCGACTAGCGGGGGGGGGTTCGCCGGGGAGCTGTTTTTT	CASSSTSGGGFAGELFF
TRBV10-3	NA	TRBJ1-3	TRBD1	TGTGCCATCACGGCCACGGGACAGAGCTCTGGAAACACCATATATTTT	CAITATGQSSGNTIYF
TRBV5-8	NA	TRBJ1-1	NA	TGTGCCAGCAGCTTGTATCGGACAGTCACAACTGAAGCTTTCTTT	CASSLYRTVTTEAFF
TRBV18	NA	TRBJ2-5	TRBD2	TGTGCCAGCTCACTAACATCCCCGGGGGGTGCTCAAGAGACCCAGTACTTC	CASSLTSPGGAQETQYF
TRBV4-1	NA	TRBJ1-3	TRBD1	TGCGCCAGCAGCCCACCGGGACAGGGTTCTGGAAACACCATATATTTT	CASSPPGQGSGNTIYF
TRBV19	NA	TRBJ1-2	TRBD1	TGTGCCAGTAGCGACACGCTCTCCGGGACAGGGGGCGTTTACTATGGCTACACCTTC	CASSDTLSGTGGVYYGYTF
TRBV7-9	NA	TRBJ1-5	NA	TGTGCCAGCAGCTTAGCCGGGACTTTACAGCCCCAGCATTTT	CASSLAGTLQPQHF
TRBV6-6	NA	TRBJ1-1	NA	TGTGCCAGCAGTTACTCGTTCGGGGGATTAGAGGCTTTCTTT	CASSYSFGGLEAFF
TRBV29-1	NA	TRBJ1-1	NA	TGCAGCGTTGAATTCCACGGGGGCACTGAAGCTTTCTTT	CSVEFHGGTEAFF
TRBV7-9	NA	TRBJ1-1	TRBD1	TGTGCCAGCAGCTTAGTAGGGGCAGGGGGCGCGAACACTGAAGCTTTCTTT	CASSLVGAGGANTEAFF
TRBV7-7	NA	TRBJ2-1	TRBD2	TGTGCTAGCAGCCTCGGACTAGCGGGGCCTGTCTCCTACAATGAGCAGTTCTTC	CASSLGLAGPVSYNEQFF
TRBV19	NA	TRBJ2-1	TRBD2	TGTGCCAGTAGTGGCGGGAGGGCCACTTGGGATGAGCAGTTCTTC	CASSGGRATWDEQFF
TRBV7-8	few	TRBJ1-1	NA	TGTGCCAGCAGCCAGCGGGGCAGAACGGGTGAAGCTTTCTTT	CASSQRGRTGEAFF
TRBV6-5	NA	TRBJ2-3	TRBD1	TGTGCCACCAGTTTAGGACAGGGGACTAGCACAGATACGCAGTATTTT	CATSLGQGTSTDTQYF
TRBV30	NA	TRBJ2-3	NA	TGTGCCTGGAGTTCTAACAGATTGGGCACAGATACGCAGTATTTT	CAWSSNRLGTDTQYF
TRBV5-1	NA	TRBJ1-1	NA	TGCGCCAGCAGAATCTTAATGACTGCGATGAACACTGAAGCTTTCTTT	CASRILMTAMNTEAFF
TRBV6-1	once	TRBJ2-7	TRBD1	TGTGCCAGCAGTGGGGTTCGGGACAGAGCCTCCTACGAGCAGTACTTC	CASSGVRDRASYEQYF
TRBV4-3	NA	TRBJ1-4	NA	TGCGCCAGCAGCCAAGATCTGGGGGCCTCGAGTGAAAAACTGTTTTTT	CASSQDLGASSEKLFF
TRBV25-1	NA	TRBJ2-3	NA	TGTGCCAGCAGTGAATATGGAGGCAGGGGACCACCGGCAGATACGCAGTATTTT	CASSEYGGRGPPADTQYF
TRBV21-1	NA	TRBJ1-4	NA	TGTGCCAGCAGCAAGATTACCTGTGGGTGGGGCAGGGACATTGAAAAACTGTTTTTT	CASSKITCGWGRDIEKLFF
TRBV7-2	NA	TRBJ2-1	TRBD1	TGTGCCAGCAGCTCCCGGACAGGGCGCAGCTCCTACAATGAGCAGTTCTTC	CASSSRTGRSSYNEQFF
TRBV7-2	NA	TRBJ2-2	TRBD2	TGTGCCAACAAAGAGACTAGCGTTACCGGGGAGCTGTTTTTT	CANKETSVTGELFF
TRBV15	NA	TRBJ2-1	TRBD1	TGTGCCACCAGCAGAGATCTGGACAGGTACAATGAGCAGTTCTTC	CATSRDLDRYNEQFF
TRBV5-8	NA	TRBJ2-3	TRBD2	TGTGCCAGCAGCCCCTGGACTAGCCGGGGCACAGATACGCAGTATTTT	CASSPWTSRGTDTQYF
TRBV15	NA	TRBJ1-5	NA	TGTGCCACCAGCAGAGAGGAAGGCATGAGGAACAATCAGCCCCAGCATTTT	CATSREEGMRNNQPQHF
TRBV5-1	once	TRBJ2-3	TRBD2	TGCGCCAGCAGCTTGGCCGCCGCGGGAGGCACAGATACGCAGTATTTT	CASSLAAAGGTDTQYF
TRBV19	NA	TRBJ2-7	TRBD1	TGTGCCACCCGGCCAGGTAGGGGGCTGTACGAGCAGTACTTC	CATRPGRGLYEQYF
TRBV6-6	NA	TRBJ1-6	TRBD1	TGTGCCAGCAGTCCCGACAGGGGAAGTAATTCACCCCTCCACTTT	CASSPDRGSNSPLHF
TRBV10-1	NA	TRBJ2-2	TRBD2	TGCGCCAGCAGAGCGGGGGGCACCGGGGAGCTGTTTTTT	CASRAGGTGELFF
TRBV6-5	NA	TRBJ2-5	NA	TGTGCCAGCATGCCCCAGGGAAGGCAGGAGACCCAGTACTTC	CASMPQGRQETQYF
TRBV7-2	NA	TRBJ2-2	NA	TGTGCCAGCAGCTTAGTGGGCAGTACCTACACCGGGGAGCTGTTTTTT	CASSLVGSTYTGELFF
TRBV7-8	NA	TRBJ2-5	NA	TGTGCCAGCAGCTTAGGAAACGTCGGCCGGGGGTTGGGGGAGACCCAGTACTTC	CASSLGNVGRGLGETQYF
TRBV30	few	TRBJ2-3	NA	TGTGCCTGGAGTCGGAGCCAAGCTCGGGATACGCAGTATTTT	CAWSRSQARDTQYF
TRBV29-1	NA	TRBJ2-6	TRBD1	TGCAGCGTTAGGGACAGGGACTCTGGGGCCAACGTCCTGACTTTC	CSVRDRDSGANVLTF
TRBV27	NA	TRBJ2-6	NA	TGTGCCAGCAGTTTATTAGACAGTATTACTGGGGCCAACGTCCTGACTTTC	CASSLLDSITGANVLTF
TRBV9	NA	TRBJ2-2	NA	TGTGCCAGCAGCGTAGGAGCACGTGACACCGGGGAGCTGTTTTTT	CASSVGARDTGELFF